Listed below are T cell receptor beta chains from one sample, sequenced in a study of beta chain features in type 1 diabetes. The table came from immunoSEQ multiplex PCR; TCRdb's copy has only in-frame clones and leaves some out. The sample contains fewer than 900,000 clones, roughly a sixth of which appear only once. What was sequenced was naive CD4+ T cells from blood. The receptors were sampled from a woman younger than 30 in good health. CDR3s leave out the opening cysteine and the closing phenylalanine or tryptophan. Fields, in order: J gene, V gene, CDR3 length, clone size, CDR3 protein. Clone size is not always given. Where it is, it says once, few, many or a class for expanded clones.

j_gene: TRBJ2-7; v_gene: TRBV2; len: 11; abundance: .; CDR3aa: ASSAGLRYEQY
j_gene: TRBJ2-3; v_gene: TRBV27; len: 16; abundance: few; CDR3aa: ASSLVGGSRIKGDTQY
j_gene: TRBJ2-1; v_gene: TRBV5-1; len: 13; abundance: .; CDR3aa: ASSGSKGRNNEQF
j_gene: TRBJ2-3; v_gene: TRBV7-9; len: 15; abundance: .; CDR3aa: ASSFFRTSGHTDTQY
j_gene: TRBJ1-1; v_gene: TRBV9; len: 13; abundance: .; CDR3aa: ASSVRADLNTEAF
j_gene: TRBJ2-2; v_gene: TRBV6-6; len: 14; abundance: few; CDR3aa: ASRTTGYSNTGELF
j_gene: TRBJ2-5; v_gene: TRBV28; len: 14; abundance: .; CDR3aa: ASSLSGTATQETQY
j_gene: TRBJ2-3; v_gene: TRBV4-1; len: 15; abundance: .; CDR3aa: ASSHRLRGARTDTQY
j_gene: TRBJ2-3; v_gene: TRBV18; len: 15; abundance: .; CDR3aa: ASSLVQPTSITDTQY
j_gene: TRBJ2-3; v_gene: TRBV27; len: 14; abundance: .; CDR3aa: ASSIRGLVGTDTQY
j_gene: TRBJ2-1; v_gene: TRBV18; len: 13; abundance: .; CDR3aa: ASSGLGMTYNEQF
j_gene: TRBJ2-1; v_gene: TRBV28; len: 13; abundance: .; CDR3aa: ASSLSLAGGHEQF
j_gene: TRBJ2-3; v_gene: TRBV25-1; len: 12; abundance: .; CDR3aa: ASTPGLTTDTQY
j_gene: TRBJ2-7; v_gene: TRBV2; len: 10; abundance: .; CDR3aa: ASSLQGYEQY
j_gene: TRBJ2-1; v_gene: TRBV28; len: 14; abundance: .; CDR3aa: ASGVIGVSGYNEQF
j_gene: TRBJ2-7; v_gene: TRBV4-3; len: 11; abundance: .; CDR3aa: ASSHQGAGEQY
j_gene: TRBJ2-5; v_gene: TRBV4-1; len: 14; abundance: few; CDR3aa: ASSQWSQGRKETQY
j_gene: TRBJ1-1; v_gene: TRBV5-1; len: 14; abundance: .; CDR3aa: ASSIQGTGTNTEAF
j_gene: TRBJ2-7; v_gene: TRBV27; len: 11; abundance: .; CDR3aa: ASSPAGTIGQY
j_gene: TRBJ1-5; v_gene: TRBV19; len: 11; abundance: few; CDR3aa: ASSTRGARPQH
j_gene: TRBJ2-5; v_gene: TRBV5-1; len: 10; abundance: .; CDR3aa: ASSSGQETQY
j_gene: TRBJ2-7; v_gene: TRBV5-1; len: 12; abundance: .; CDR3aa: ASSSTLGGREQY
j_gene: TRBJ2-7; v_gene: TRBV6-5; len: 9; abundance: few; CDR3aa: ASSLGQEQY
j_gene: TRBJ1-2; v_gene: TRBV19; len: 12; abundance: few; CDR3aa: ASSLTGANYGYT
j_gene: TRBJ2-5; v_gene: TRBV6-5; len: 12; abundance: .; CDR3aa: ASSTRDRQETQY
j_gene: TRBJ1-5; v_gene: TRBV2; len: 10; abundance: .; CDR3aa: ASRDAHQPQH
j_gene: TRBJ1-1; v_gene: TRBV18; len: 15; abundance: few; CDR3aa: ASSPAGGILVNTEAF
j_gene: TRBJ2-5; v_gene: TRBV2; len: 12; abundance: few; CDR3aa: ANRGLAGAETQY
j_gene: TRBJ2-2; v_gene: TRBV6-6; len: 14; abundance: few; CDR3aa: ASRLTSSRFTGELF
j_gene: TRBJ2-4; v_gene: TRBV5-5; len: 11; abundance: few; CDR3aa: ASSFTSGNIQY
j_gene: TRBJ2-3; v_gene: TRBV7-2; len: 13; abundance: .; CDR3aa: ASSSQASSTDTQY